This section outlines one T cell receptor (beta chain) sequence together with its context. The data were obtained in a study of cytotoxic CD8 clonotypes in ibrutinib-treated CLL. V lost 2 bases and J 4 bases, leaving 18 bases between the germline ends. The CDR3 consists of 16 residues. Germline V gives CDR1 MGHDK, CDR2 SYGVNS. With sequencing, the targeted depth ranged from 1 in 200,000 to 1 in 1 million T cells. Some clones are missing from TCRdb's copy, which holds only in-frame ones; the method was immunoSEQ multiplex PCR. Of about 28,000 clones listed, 62% are singletons. The chain uses TRBV25-1 and TRBJ2-7; TRBD1 is a possible D gene (5 bases). This clonotype originated in a human donor with chronic lymphocytic leukemia. The sequencing used PBMCs, collected before ibrutinib treatment. The CDR3 coding sequence is TGTGCCAGCAGTGAAGGTAGGGGCCCCCTCCGGTACGAGCAGTACTTC. Its protein is CASSEGRGPLRYEQYF.